These 25 T cell receptor beta chains share one sample of origin, sequenced in a study of T cell responses to AZD1222 COVID-19 vaccine. Clones were sequenced by immunoSEQ multiplex PCR, and TCRdb holds only the in-frame ones, with some missing. Here the sample spans about 120,000 clones, 90% being singletons. This specimen was peripheral blood, taken on day 0 of MenACWY control vaccination. The receptors stem from an adult in good health.

The chain is built from TRBV5-1 and TRBJ2-6; TRBD1 matches 7 bases. The length of the CDR3 is 16 residues. Germline V gene lookup returns CDR1 SGHRS and CDR2 YFSETQ. V shed 7 bases, J shed 0 bases, and the junction held 7 bases outside the gene matches. The CDR3 region is CASFGGQSSGANVLTF. The CDR3, as DNA: TGCGCCAGCTTTGGGGGACAGTCCTCTGGGGCCAACGTCCTGACTTTC. The full variable domain, in which reference TRBV5-1 and TRBJ2-6 provide the parts outside the CDR3, is KAGVTQTPRYLIKTRGQQVTLSCSPISGHRSVSWYQQTPGQGLQFLFEYFSETQRNKGNFPGRFSGRQFSNSRSEMNVSTLELGDSALYLCASFGGQSSGANVLTFGAGSRLTVL.

The count of this clone is one. The chain combines TRBV4-2 with TRBJ1-1, with unresolved D. V was pared by 4 bases and J by 6 bases, with 18 bases between. CDR1 and CDR2 (germline): LGHNA, YNFKEQ. This CDR3 contains 15 residues. The CDR3 sequence is CASSPISGVRAEAFF. The CDR3 coding sequence is TGTGCCAGCAGCCCCATAAGCGGGGTCCGGGCTGAAGCTTTCTTT.

The rearrangement links TRBV14 to TRBJ2-7; 8 bases are a match to TRBD1. In germline, CDR1 is SGHDN, CDR2 FVKESK. CDR3 length equals 12 residues. The trim removed 4 bases at V and 9 bases at J, leaving 5 bases unmatched. The CDR3 nucleotides read TGTGCCAGCAGCCGATCGACAGGGGTGCAGTACTTC. Protein: CASSRSTGVQYF.

V gene TRBV5-6 combines with J gene TRBJ2-2; D is unclear. Trimming removed 1 base at V and 7 bases at J, with 5 bases between. CDR1 is SGHDT, CDR2 YYEEEE, per germline. CDR3 length equals 12 residues. The CDR3 sequence: CASSLRVGELFF. In DNA form, the CDR3 reads TGTGCCAGCAGCTTGAGGGTCGGGGAGCTGTTTTTT.

The chain uses TRBV6-5 and TRBJ1-5; a weak D match, TRBD1 (5 bases). CDR1 is MNHEY, CDR2 SVGAGI, per germline. Trimming removed 2 bases from V and 1 base from J, with 9 bases in between. The CDR3 runs to 15 residues. Here the CDR3 reads CASSYAWDSNQPQHF. The CDR3 coding sequence is TGTGCCAGCAGTTACGCGTGGGACAGCAATCAGCCCCAGCATTTT.

Here the CDR3 DNA reads TGTGCCAGCAGTTACAGGGGCCACTATGGCTACACCTTC. Translation: CASSYRGHYGYTF. The chain carries TRBV27 and TRBJ1-2; 7 nucleotides match TRBD1. J gave up 3 bases and V 4 bases, and 2 bases lay outside the gene matches. The CDR3 is made up of 13 amino acids. Germline CDR1 and CDR2: MNHEY and SMNVEV (reference sequence).

V and J are TRBV4-3 and TRBJ1-1; 8 positions agree with TRBD1. V shed 2 bases and J 4 bases; nucleotides not matched to a gene: 3. Germline V gene lookup returns CDR1 LGHNA and CDR2 YSLEER. The CDR3 is 14 amino acids. This CDR3 is CASSQTGGGTEAFF. DNA for the CDR3: TGCGCCAGCAGCCAAACAGGGGGAGGCACTGAAGCTTTCTTT.

The chain employs TRBV15 and TRBJ2-3, with no clear D. This CDR3 spans 13 amino acids. Germline V lookup: CDR1 LNHNV, CDR2 YYDKDF (reference sequence). V lost 0 bases and J lost 3, with 4 bases in between. CDR3: CATSRDPTDTQYF. CDR3 DNA sequence: TGTGCCACCAGCAGAGATCCGACAGATACGCAGTATTTT.

The rearrangement links TRBV7-2 to TRBJ2-7; no firm D call. This CDR3 spans 13 amino acids. Germline V lookup: CDR1 SGHTA, CDR2 FQGNSA. Trimming took off 5 bases at V and 4 bases at J, with 12 bases between the two ends. Here the CDR3 reads CASSPELTYEQYF. CDR3 DNA: TGTGCCAGCAGCCCAGAGCTGACTTACGAGCAGTACTTC.

This chain uses TRBV28 with TRBJ1-1; D gene ambiguous. This CDR3 is built from 13 residues. Germline CDR1 reads MDHEN; CDR2 reads SYDVKM. V was cut by 6 bases and J by 4 bases, with 12 bases left in between. The CDR3 DNA reads TGTGCCAGCAGCCCTCCCCTGGGCACTGAAGCTTTCTTT. Protein sequence: CASSPPLGTEAFF.

CDR3: CATSDTTTGVATEAFF. As DNA, the CDR3 is TGTGCCACCAGTGATACAACGACAGGGGTTGCCACTGAAGCTTTCTTT. V usage is TRBV24-1 and J usage is TRBJ1-1; 8 bases agree with TRBD1. V trimming: 3 bases; J trimming: 4 bases; junction bases outside the gene matches: 9. The germline V gene has CDR1 KGHDR and CDR2 SFDVKD. This CDR3 has 16 amino acids.

The V gene is TRBV28, the J gene TRBJ2-7; D uncertain. Germline-derived CDR1 and CDR2 are MDHEN and SYDVKM. This CDR3 comprises 14 residues. Trimming left V 3 bases short and J 0 bases short, with 9 bases between. In DNA, the CDR3 is TGTGCCAGCAGTTTGAGACCGAACTCCTACGAGCAGTACTTC. As protein: CASSLRPNSYEQYF.

The rearrangement uses TRBV3-1 (or the pseudogene TRBV3-2) and TRBJ2-7; 7 nucleotides line up with TRBD2. There are 17 residues in the CDR3. The germline V gene has CDR1 LGHDT and CDR2 YNNKEL (reference sequence). The trim removed 2 bases at V and 0 bases at J, leaving 10 bases unmatched. CDR3 in amino acids: CASSQRRPSGVSYEQYF. The CDR3 nucleotides are TGTGCCAGCAGCCAACGTAGACCCAGCGGGGTCTCCTACGAGCAGTACTTC.

The genes are TRBV28 and TRBJ2-7; D possibly corresponds to TRBD1 (6 bases). The germline gives CDR1 MDHEN, CDR2 SYDVKM. The CDR3 runs 16 residues. The V and J ends lost 4 bases and 2 bases respectively, with 18 bases between them. CDR3 sequence reads: CASSSPEAGAPYEQYF. The CDR3 DNA is TGTGCCAGCAGTTCCCCCGAGGCAGGGGCGCCCTACGAGCAGTACTTC.

The rearrangement uses TRBV18 and TRBJ1-1; D call uncertain. This CDR3 has 15 amino acids. Germline CDR1 is KGHSH and CDR2 is LQKENI. V gave up 1 base and J gave up 1 base, with 10 bases separating them. CDR3 protein: CASSPQVQTNTEAFF. In nucleotides, the CDR3 is TGTGCCAGCTCACCACAAGTACAGACGAACACTGAAGCTTTCTTT.

V usage is TRBV6-5 and J usage is TRBJ1-4; 7 bases align to TRBD1. Germline V gives CDR1 MNHEY, CDR2 SVGAGI. CDR3 length: 11 amino acids. CDR3 sequence reads: CGTGANEKLFF. For the CDR3, the DNA is TGTGGTACAGGGGCTAATGAAAAACTGTTTTTT.

The chain recombines TRBV7-2 with TRBJ2-7; TRBD1 matches at 10 bases. From germline, CDR1 is SGHTA and CDR2 FQGNSA. V lost 3 bases to trimming and J lost 6 bases; unmatched junction nucleotides: 2. The CDR3 length is 13 residues. CDR3 sequence reads: CASSLDRGGEQYV. CDR3 DNA sequence: TGTGCCAGCAGCTTGGACAGGGGGGGCGAGCAGTACGTC.

This rearrangement joins TRBV7-8 to TRBJ2-5; 14 nucleotides match TRBD2. J was trimmed by 2 bases and V by 5 bases; bases with no gene match: 10. This CDR3 contains 18 residues. Germline CDR1 reads SGHVS; CDR2 reads FQNEAQ. CDR3 nucleotides: TGTGCCAGCAGCCTCTTCCCGGGACTAGCGGGGGAGCAAGAGACCCAGTACTTC. Its translation is CASSLFPGLAGEQETQYF.

V gene TRBV7-2 combines with J gene TRBJ2-5, with D unclear. From germline, CDR1 is SGHTA and CDR2 FQGNSA. CDR3 length: 11 amino acids. V lost 6 bases and J 5 bases, leaving 7 bases between the germline ends. The CDR3 spells CASSLLETQYF. The CDR3 DNA sequence: TGTGCCAGCAGTCTTTTGGAGACCCAGTACTTC.

This clone showed up just a few times. The chain couples TRBV18 to TRBJ1-5; perhaps TRBD1 as D (6 bases). V was cut by 3 bases and J by 6 bases, with 18 bases left in between. Germline V CDR1 and CDR2: KGHSH, LQKENI. This CDR3 is built from 16 residues. This CDR3 reads CASSPPGRKGVQPQHF. In DNA, the CDR3 is TGTGCCAGCTCACCCCCTGGCAGGAAGGGGGTTCAGCCCCAGCATTTT.

The chain joins TRBV3-1 (or the pseudogene TRBV3-2) to TRBJ1-6; no reliable D call. The CDR3 sequence is 14 residues long. CDR1 and CDR2 from the germline V gene are LGHDT and YNNKEL (reference sequence). V was shortened by 4 bases and J by 8 bases, with 12 bases between the two germline ends. CDR3 bases: TGTGCCAGCAGCCCAGACCTTGGGGATTCACCCCTCCACTTT. Its translation is CASSPDLGDSPLHF.

This chain uses TRBV10-3 with TRBJ1-4, with D unresolved. Between the trimmed V and J ends, which lost 2 bases and 6 bases, there was a span of 7 bases. CDR1 and CDR2 (germline): ENHRY, SYGVKD. The CDR3 spans 13 residues. Here the CDR3 reads CAISELGDEKLFF. CDR3 DNA sequence: TGTGCCATCAGTGAGCTCGGTGATGAAAAACTGTTTTTT.

The genes are TRBV19 and TRBJ2-3; tentatively, D is TRBD2 (6 bases). This CDR3 has 15 residues. Germline CDR1 and CDR2: LNHDA and SQIVND (reference sequence). With 5 bases removed from V and 0 bases from J, the gap between germline ends came to 12 bases. The CDR3 is CASSGGATSTDTQYF. In nucleotides, the CDR3 is TGTGCCAGTAGTGGAGGGGCCACTAGCACAGATACGCAGTATTTT. Using reference TRBV19 and TRBJ2-3 for the parts outside the CDR3, the full variable domain is DGGITQSPKYLFRKEGQNVTLSCEQNLNHDAMYWYRQDPGQGLRLIYYSQIVNDFQKGDIAEGYSVSREKKESFPLTVTSAQKNPTAFYLCASSGGATSTDTQYFGPGTRLTVL.

This chain uses TRBV29-1 with TRBJ1-2; 7 bases line up with TRBD1. CDR3 length: 15 residues. Germline CDR1 reads SQVTM; CDR2 reads ANQGSEA. V gave up 0 bases and J gave up 3 bases; unmatched junction bases: 7. The CDR3 DNA reads TGCAGCGTTGAAGACGGGACAGCAGAATACTATGGCTACACCTTC. As protein: CSVEDGTAEYYGYTF.

V and J are TRBV5-1 and TRBJ2-1, with 11 positions matching TRBD2. CDR3 length: 19 residues. The J segment lost 0 bases and the V segment lost 1 base, leaving 9 bases of the junction unmatched. Per germline, CDR1 SGHRS and CDR2 YFSETQ. The CDR3 DNA sequence: TGCGCCAGCAGCTTGCTGGCTAGCGGGGGGTACAGCTCCTACAATGAGCAGTTCTTC. The encoded protein is CASSLLASGGYSSYNEQFF.